Each of the 29 T cell receptor beta chains below was sequenced from the same sample in a study of identical twins. TCRdb called the 5' RACE reads again in MiXCR, with one record for every CDR3 protein. This table has 450,000 to 600,000 distinct CDR3 sequences, approximately 20% appearing once. These data were likewise used in another study, on yellow fever vaccine responses in identical twins.

The sequencing input was CD4+ T cells sorted from blood. These receptors came from a woman between 18 and 29 years old in good health.

V and J are TRBV5-1 and TRBJ2-3, with TRBD2 matching 13 bases. V trimming: 2 bases; J trimming: 4 bases; junction bases outside the gene matches: 4. The CDR3 extends over 16 amino acids. From germline, CDR1 is SGHRS and CDR2 YFSETQ. The CDR3 DNA sequence: TGCGCCAGCAGCTTCAGGACTAGCGGGAGCTCAGATACGCAGTATTTT. Translation: CASSFRTSGSSDTQYF. Full variable domain (outside the CDR3, taken from reference TRBV5-1 and TRBJ2-3): KAGVTQTPRYLIKTRGQQVTLSCSPISGHRSVSWYQQTPGQGLQFLFEYFSETQRNKGNFPGRFSGRQFSNSRSEMNVSTLELGDSALYLCASSFRTSGSSDTQYFGPGTRLTVL.

This chain joins TRBV7-2 and TRBJ1-1; D is unclear. Germline V CDR1 and CDR2: SGHTA, FQGNSA. The CDR3 consists of 11 residues. Trimming took off 2 bases at V and 11 bases at J, with 9 bases between the two ends. CDR3 bases: TGTGCCAGCAGCTTATATGAGTGGGCTTTCTTT. It is translated as CASSLYEWAFF. Drawing the rest from reference TRBV7-2 and TRBJ1-1, the complete variable domain is GAGVSQSPSNKVTEKGKDVELRCDPISGHTALYWYRQSLGQGLEFLIYFQGNSAPDKSGLPSDRFSAERTGGSVSTLTIQRTQQEDSAVYLCASSLYEWAFFGQGTRLTVV.

This clonotype was observed a handful of times. The rearrangement joins TRBV12-3 or TRBV12-4 to TRBJ1-1; D uncertain. The V gene lost 6 bases and the J gene lost 3 bases, with 14 bases spanning the gap. CDR3 length: 14 amino acids. CDR3 bases: TGTGCCAGCAGCCTCTTTGTGGGATACACTGAAGCTTTCTTT. Protein product: CASSLFVGYTEAFF.

The V and J genes are TRBV12-3 or TRBV12-4 and TRBJ2-7, with D perhaps being TRBD1 or TRBD2 (6 bases each). The length of the CDR3 is 14 residues. The V and J ends lost 0 bases and 7 bases respectively, with 13 bases between them. The CDR3 DNA sequence: TGTGCCAGCAGTTTAGCGGGGGGCCCTTTGGAGCAGTACGTC. It translates to CASSLAGGPLEQYV.

A few counts support this clonotype. The genes are TRBV29-1 and TRBJ2-5; tentative D call: TRBD1 (6 bases). The V gene lost 4 bases and the J gene lost 5 bases, with 14 bases spanning the gap. The CDR3 is 13 amino acids. The germline gives CDR1 SQVTM, CDR2 ANQGSEA. CDR3 loop: CSVAARGWETQYF. Here the CDR3 DNA reads TGCAGCGTTGCCGCCAGGGGATGGGAGACCCAGTACTTC.

There are a few counts of this clonotype. The chain joins TRBV10-3 to TRBJ1-4; D unresolved. The CDR3 covers 15 residues. Trimming pared 4 bases from V and 0 bases from J, leaving 9 bases between. Germline V gene lookup returns CDR1 ENHRY and CDR2 SYGVKD. CDR3 amino acids: CAISGTSATNEKLFF. The CDR3 bases are TGTGCCATCAGTGGCACTTCCGCAACTAATGAAAAACTGTTTTTT.

J is TRBJ2-1 and V is TRBV20-1; D gene uncertain. The CDR3 length is 10 residues. V gave up 5 bases and J gave up 8 bases, with 7 bases separating them. The V gene's germline CDR1 is DFQATT and CDR2 SNEGSKA (reference sequence). The CDR3 here is CSAAIYEQFF. The CDR3 DNA reads TGCAGTGCTGCTATTTATGAGCAGTTCTTC.

The chain combines TRBV12-3 or TRBV12-4 with TRBJ2-5, with 7 nucleotides matching TRBD1. Trimming cost V 7 bases and J 9 bases; bases outside gene matches: 17. The length of the CDR3 is 15 residues. The CDR3 nucleotides read TGTGCCAGCACCAGATCCGGGACAGAGCCTCGGTCCCAGTACTTC. This translates into CASTRSGTEPRSQYF.

CDR3 nucleotides: TGTGCCACCAGCAGAGATCGGCGGTCGGCGACTCAAGAGACCCAGTACTTC. It yields the protein CATSRDRRSATQETQYF. This chain connects TRBV15 to TRBJ2-5; D is undetermined. Germline V gene lookup returns CDR1 LNHNV and CDR2 YYDKDF (reference sequence). The V gene lost 0 bases and the J gene lost 2 bases, with 16 bases spanning the gap. CDR3 length: 17 amino acids.

The genes are TRBV10-3 and TRBJ2-1, with 10 bases matching TRBD2. V lost 4 bases and J lost 6; bases outside the gene matches: 3. Germline V gene lookup returns CDR1 ENHRY and CDR2 SYGVKD. The CDR3 has 14 residues. The CDR3 DNA reads TGTGCCATCAGTGTAGGACTAGCGGCCAATGAGCAGTTCTTC. Amino acids: CAISVGLAANEQFF.

The chain combines TRBV12-3 or TRBV12-4 with TRBJ2-7; TRBD2 aligns across 7 bases. V was pared by 3 bases and J by 3 bases, with 8 bases of the junction left unmatched. The CDR3 is made up of 15 amino acids. CDR3 amino acids: CASSFGGRDVYEQYF. Written as DNA, the CDR3 is TGTGCCAGCAGTTTTGGGGGGAGGGACGTCTACGAGCAGTACTTC.

In its sample, this clonotype was seen a few times. The chain recombines TRBV20-1 with TRBJ2-2; no firm D call. The length of the CDR3 is 14 residues. Per the germline V gene, CDR1 is DFQATT and CDR2 is SNEGSKA (reference sequence). V was cut by 3 bases and J by 6 bases, with 14 bases left in between. The CDR3 region is CSARNDLVAGELFF. The CDR3, as DNA: TGCAGTGCTAGGAACGATCTAGTCGCCGGGGAGCTGTTTTTT.

In this sample, this clonotype turned up a few times. The chain has TRBV3-1 and TRBJ2-1; TRBD2 matches 11 bases. There are 17 residues in the CDR3. The V gene's germline CDR1 is LGHDT and CDR2 YNNKEL (reference sequence). V was pared by 3 bases and J by 0 bases, with 4 bases of the junction left unmatched. The CDR3 region has the DNA TGTGCCAGCAGCCATTCTAGCGGGGGGAACTCCTACAATGAGCAGTTCTTC. Translation: CASSHSSGGNSYNEQFF.

This clonotype was counted a few times. The chain has TRBV10-3 and TRBJ2-7, with D tentatively TRBD2 (5 bases). This CDR3 spans 11 amino acids. Trimming took 4 bases from V and 11 from J, leaving 12 bases between them. Germline V gene lookup returns CDR1 ENHRY and CDR2 SYGVKD. The CDR3 DNA reads as TGTGCCATCAGTGGGGCCTCCGGGAAGTACTTC. It codes for CAISGASGKYF.

This clonotype turned up a few times. The chain carries TRBV6-1 and TRBJ2-7, with TRBD1 identical over 8 bases. J lost 4 bases, V lost 5 bases, and 7 bases had no gene match. CDR3 size: 14 residues. The V gene's germline CDR1 is MNHNS and CDR2 SASEGT. The chain's CDR3 is CASSPRGPPYEQYV. CDR3 DNA sequence: TGTGCCAGCAGTCCCAGGGGGCCCCCTTACGAGCAGTACGTC.

This clonotype was found a few times. The V call is TRBV7-2, the J call TRBJ2-2; TRBD2 might be the D (5 bases). This CDR3 comprises 13 residues. Deletions cut 5 bases from V and 6 bases from J, with 10 bases between. Germline V CDR1 and CDR2: SGHTA, FQGNSA. This CDR3 reads CASSPRTPGELFF. Here the CDR3 DNA reads TGTGCCAGCAGCCCACGGACTCCCGGGGAGCTGTTTTTT.

V is TRBV11-2 and J is TRBJ2-2; a weak D match, TRBD2 (5 bases). This CDR3 has 15 amino acids. Trimming removed 4 bases from V and 1 base from J, with 10 bases in between. Germline assignment: CDR1 SGHAT and CDR2 FQNNGV. CDR3 bases: TGTGCCAGCAGCTCCGAGCGGCTGAACACCGGGGAGCTGTTTTTT. Its translation is CASSSERLNTGELFF.

This clonotype has only a few counts. The chain couples TRBV2 to TRBJ2-1; possibly TRBD1 for D (6 bases). V dropped 6 bases and J dropped 9 bases, with 9 bases sitting between them. The CDR3 contains 11 residues. The germline V gene encodes CDR1 SNHLY and CDR2 FYNNEI. CDR3 sequence (DNA): TGTGCCAGCAGACAGGGCAGTGAGCAGTTCTTC. As protein: CASRQGSEQFF. Based on the CDR3 plus reference TRBV2 and TRBJ2-1, the full variable domain is EPEVTQTPSHQVTQMGQEVILRCVPISNHLYFYWYRQILGQKVEFLVSFYNNEISEKSEIFDDQFSVERPDGSNFTLKIRSTKLEDSAMYFCASRQGSEQFFGPGTRLTVL.

The count of this clonotype is one. The CDR3 DNA follows: TGCAGTGCTACCGGACAGGGTCGATCAGATACGCAGTATTTT. It specifies CSATGQGRSDTQYF. The chain joins TRBV20-1 to TRBJ2-3, with 8 bases aligning to TRBD1. CDR3 size: 14 residues. Per the germline V gene, CDR1 is DFQATT and CDR2 is SNEGSKA (reference sequence). The V and J ends lost 4 bases and 4 bases, in that order; junction bases with no gene match: 7.

The chain has TRBV12-3 or TRBV12-4 and TRBJ2-1, with D possibly TRBD1 on 5 matching bases. Trimming cost V 0 bases and J 4 bases, with 13 bases left between them. The CDR3 has 16 amino acids. CDR3 bases: TGTGCCAGCAGTTTAGCCCCCCTAGACAGTTACAATGAGCAGTTCTTC. Translated, it gives CASSLAPLDSYNEQFF.

The chain is built from TRBV27 and TRBJ2-3, with 13 bases identical to TRBD2. The V segment lost 7 bases and the J segment 4 bases; nucleotides outside the gene matches: 5. Germline V gene sequence: CDR1 MNHEY, CDR2 SMNVEV (reference sequence). CDR3 length equals 15 residues. The CDR3 region has the DNA TGTGCCAGCACCCGGACTAGCGGGAGCCCAGATACGCAGTATTTT. Residues: CASTRTSGSPDTQYF.

Many counts were recorded for this clonotype. This chain uses TRBV5-1 with TRBJ2-2, with D uncertain. Trimming pared 0 bases from V and 5 bases from J, leaving 5 bases between. The CDR3 runs 13 residues. Germline CDR1 SGHRS, CDR2 YFSETQ. CDR3 bases: TGCGCCAGCAGCTTGGATGGAACCGGGGAGCTGTTTTTT. Translation gives CASSLDGTGELFF. Combining the CDR3 with reference TRBV5-1 and TRBJ2-2 gives the whole variable domain KAGVTQTPRYLIKTRGQQVTLSCSPISGHRSVSWYQQTPGQGLQFLFEYFSETQRNKGNFPGRFSGRQFSNSRSEMNVSTLELGDSALYLCASSLDGTGELFFGEGSRLTVL.

This clonotype has a handful of counts. This sequence joins TRBV29-1 and TRBJ2-2; TRBD2 aligns across 9 bases. Trimming took 1 base from V and 5 from J; bases not matched to a gene: 11. Germline V gives CDR1 SQVTM, CDR2 ANQGSEA. This CDR3 has 17 residues. The CDR3 sequence: CSVEGLGSGGGTGELFF. CDR3 nucleotides: TGCAGCGTTGAAGGGTTGGGTAGCGGGGGAGGTACCGGGGAGCTGTTTTTT.

This clonotype appeared a few times. The V and J genes are TRBV6-5 and TRBJ1-3; D unresolved. The CDR3 length is 16 residues. V lost 2 bases, J lost 0 bases, and 11 bases lay in between. Germline lookup yields CDR1 MNHEY and CDR2 SVGAGI. CDR3 DNA sequence: TGTGCCAGCAGTTACCTCGGAACCTCCTCTGGAAACACCATATATTTT. Residues: CASSYLGTSSGNTIYF.

The CDR3, as DNA: TGCGCCAGCAGCCCACCGGGACACCTCTATGGCTACACCTTC. Translation gives CASSPPGHLYGYTF. The rearrangement joins TRBV5-1 to TRBJ1-2; possible D gene TRBD1, 6 bases. This CDR3 is 14 amino acids long. V was cut by 4 bases and J by 4 bases, with 14 bases left in between. Germline V gene sequence: CDR1 SGHRS, CDR2 YFSETQ.

The rearrangement uses TRBV20-1 and TRBJ1-5, with D possibly matching TRBD1 (6 bases). V was cut by 3 bases and J by 5 bases, with 11 bases left in between. The germline V gene has CDR1 DFQATT and CDR2 SNEGSKA (reference sequence). The CDR3 is made up of 13 amino acids. CDR3 sequence (DNA): TGCAGTGCTAGCCGACCAGGGGATCAGCCCCAGCATTTT. It encodes CSASRPGDQPQHF.

This clonotype came up once. The chain carries TRBV6-5 and TRBJ1-2; D gene uncertain. The CDR3 extends over 16 amino acids. V was clipped by 0 bases and J by 1 base, with 12 bases between them. The germline CDR1 and CDR2 sequences are MNHEY and SVGAGI. The CDR3 region has the DNA TGTGCCAGCAGTTACTCGATGTACCAGATTAACTATGGCTACACCTTC. Translated, it gives CASSYSMYQINYGYTF.

This clonotype was picked up a small number of times. The chain recombines TRBV3-1 with TRBJ1-5; 8 bases are a match to TRBD1. The germline V gene has CDR1 LGHDT and CDR2 YNNKEL (reference sequence). The CDR3 consists of 14 residues. Trimming at V came to 5 bases and at J to 5 bases, leaving 5 bases not matched to a gene. The CDR3 loop reads CASSSDRDHQPQHF. The CDR3, as DNA: TGTGCCAGCAGCTCGGACAGGGACCATCAGCCCCAGCATTTT.

This clonotype was picked up a small number of times. CDR3 sequence reads: CASISGGGSGYNEQFF. CDR3 sequence (DNA): TGTGCCAGCATATCCGGGGGGGGCTCAGGGTACAATGAGCAGTTCTTC. The V call is TRBV25-1, the J call TRBJ2-1; 8 bases are a match to TRBD2. The CDR3 has 16 residues. The germline CDR1 and CDR2 sequences are MGHDK and SYGVNS. V was pared by 7 bases and J by 4 bases, with 12 bases of the junction left unmatched. Filled out from reference TRBV25-1 and TRBJ2-1, the complete variable domain reads EADIYQTPRYLVIGTGKKITLECSQTMGHDKMYWYQQDPGMELHLIHYSYGVNSTEKGDLSSESTVSRIRTEHFPLTLESARPSHTSQYLCASISGGGSGYNEQFFGPGTRLTVL.